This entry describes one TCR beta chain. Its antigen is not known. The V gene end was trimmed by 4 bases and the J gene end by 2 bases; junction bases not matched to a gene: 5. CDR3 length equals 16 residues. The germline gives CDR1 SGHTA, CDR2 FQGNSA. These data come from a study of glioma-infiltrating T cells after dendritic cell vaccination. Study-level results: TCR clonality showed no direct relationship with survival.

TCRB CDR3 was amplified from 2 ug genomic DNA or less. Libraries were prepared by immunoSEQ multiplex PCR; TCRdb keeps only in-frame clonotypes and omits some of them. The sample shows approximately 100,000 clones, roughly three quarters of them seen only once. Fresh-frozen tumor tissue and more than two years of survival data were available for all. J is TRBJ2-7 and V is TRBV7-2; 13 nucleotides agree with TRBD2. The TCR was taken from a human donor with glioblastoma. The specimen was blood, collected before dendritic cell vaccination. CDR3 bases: TGTGCCAGCAGCTCCTCCGGACTAGCGGGGGCCTACGAGCAGTACTTC. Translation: CASSSSGLAGAYEQYF.